This T cell receptor (beta chain) was sequenced for a study of T cell changes during pregnancy in multiple sclerosis (dated by TCRdb to the late 2010s). Concerning the study at large: Changes in the T cell repertoire over the course of pregnancy were examined in this study in women with multiple sclerosis.

The library relied on the immunoSEQ multiplex PCR assay. The clones in this table, taken by TCRdb from immuneACCESS, are in-frame only. Not every clone is retained; where verified, under half of the shortfall comes from an unresolved V gene, and the cause of the rest is unknown. In this sample the table shows 60,000 to 85,000 clones, around 90% of which occur a single time. The ten largest clonotypes hold 2.3% of the sample. Trimmed from V: 4 bases; trimmed from J: 1 base; junction bases lacking a gene match: 3. CDR1 MGHRA and CDR2 YSYEKL were looked up in the germline V gene. Including cysteine and phenylalanine, the CDR3 has 15 amino acids. Only the CDR3 DNA stays, 45 bases, in frame from base 1. This clone was seen ten or more times. The clone's antigen remains unknown. Base-call qualities are not available, and no considerably larger clone is one nucleotide away.

Sequenced here: peripheral blood, sampled in the first trimester of pregnancy. The chain uses TRBV4-1 and TRBJ2-3; TRBD2 agrees with 9 junctional bases. The clonotype was recovered from a female donor with multiple sclerosis, enrolled in a pregnancy study. The CDR3 protein sequence reads: CASSRSSGGTDTQYF. The nucleotide sequence is TGCGCCAGCAGCCGCTCTAGCGGGGGCACAGATACGCAGTATTTT.